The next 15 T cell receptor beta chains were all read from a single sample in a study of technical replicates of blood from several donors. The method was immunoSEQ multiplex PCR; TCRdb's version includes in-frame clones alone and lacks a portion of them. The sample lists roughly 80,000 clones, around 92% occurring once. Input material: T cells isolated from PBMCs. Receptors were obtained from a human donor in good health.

The CDR3 DNA is TGTGCCAGCATTGCAGGGTTGGGGTGGCAGTACTTC. Its translation is CASIAGLGWQYF. The chain links TRBV7-3 to TRBJ2-7; possibly TRBD1 for D (5 bases). Germline-derived CDR1 and CDR2 are SGHTA and FQGTGA. The CDR3 covers 12 residues. Trimming pared 7 bases from V and 9 bases from J, leaving 16 bases between. The full variable domain, in which reference TRBV7-3 and TRBJ2-7 provide the parts outside the CDR3, is GAGVSQTPSNKVTEKGKYVELRCDPISGHTALYWYRQSLGQGPEFLIYFQGTGAADDSGLPNDRFFAVRPEGSVSTLKIQRTERGDSAVYLCASIAGLGWQYFGPGTRLTVT.

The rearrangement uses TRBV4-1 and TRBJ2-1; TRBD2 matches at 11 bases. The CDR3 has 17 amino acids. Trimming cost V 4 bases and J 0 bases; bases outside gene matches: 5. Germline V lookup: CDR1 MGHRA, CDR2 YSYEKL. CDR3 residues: CASSPGLAASSYNEQFF. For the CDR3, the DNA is TGCGCCAGCAGCCCGGGACTAGCGGCTAGCTCCTACAATGAGCAGTTCTTC.

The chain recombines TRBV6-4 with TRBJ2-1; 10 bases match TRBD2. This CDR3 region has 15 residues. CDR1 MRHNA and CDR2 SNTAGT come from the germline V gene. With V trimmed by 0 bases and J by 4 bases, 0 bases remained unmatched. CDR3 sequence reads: CASSDSTSGYNEQFF. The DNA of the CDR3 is TGTGCCAGCAGTGACTCGACTAGCGGGTACAATGAGCAGTTCTTC.

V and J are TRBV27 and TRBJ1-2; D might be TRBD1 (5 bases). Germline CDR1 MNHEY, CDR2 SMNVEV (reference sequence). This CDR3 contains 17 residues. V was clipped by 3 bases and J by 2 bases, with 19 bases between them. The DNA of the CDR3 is TGTGCCAGCAGTTTCCGCTCGATAGGGGAGGGAAACTATGGCTACACCTTC. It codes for CASSFRSIGEGNYGYTF.

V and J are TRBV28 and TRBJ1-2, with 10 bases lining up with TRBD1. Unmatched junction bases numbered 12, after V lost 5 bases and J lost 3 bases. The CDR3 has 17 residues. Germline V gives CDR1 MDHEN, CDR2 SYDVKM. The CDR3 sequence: CASSPPGQGSLYYGYTF. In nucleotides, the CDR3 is TGTGCCAGCAGTCCACCGGGACAGGGGTCTTTATACTATGGCTACACCTTC.

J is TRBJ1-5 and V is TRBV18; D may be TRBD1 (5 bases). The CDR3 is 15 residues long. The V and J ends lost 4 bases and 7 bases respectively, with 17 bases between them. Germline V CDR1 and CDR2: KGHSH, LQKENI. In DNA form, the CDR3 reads TGTGCCAGCTCACAATGGGGCAGGAAAGGGCAGCCCCAGCATTTT. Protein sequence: CASSQWGRKGQPQHF.

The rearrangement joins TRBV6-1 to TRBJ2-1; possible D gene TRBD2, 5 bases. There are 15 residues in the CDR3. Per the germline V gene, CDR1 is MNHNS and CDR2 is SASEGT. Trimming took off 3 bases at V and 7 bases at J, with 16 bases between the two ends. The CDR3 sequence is CASSEKVRRGNEQFF. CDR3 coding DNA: TGTGCCAGCAGTGAGAAGGTGCGGAGAGGGAATGAGCAGTTCTTC.

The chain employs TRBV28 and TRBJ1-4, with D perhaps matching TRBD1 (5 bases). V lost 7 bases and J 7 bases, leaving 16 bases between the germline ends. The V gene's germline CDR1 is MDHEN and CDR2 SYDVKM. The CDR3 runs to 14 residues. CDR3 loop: CASTVRNRPEKLFF. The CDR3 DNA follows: TGTGCCAGCACAGTGAGGAACAGGCCTGAAAAACTGTTTTTT. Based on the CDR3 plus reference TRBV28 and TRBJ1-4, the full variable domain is DVKVTQSSRYLVKRTGEKVFLECVQDMDHENMFWYRQDPGLGLRLIYFSYDVKMKEKGDIPEGYSVSREKKERFSLILESASTNQTSMYLCASTVRNRPEKLFFGSGTQLSVL.

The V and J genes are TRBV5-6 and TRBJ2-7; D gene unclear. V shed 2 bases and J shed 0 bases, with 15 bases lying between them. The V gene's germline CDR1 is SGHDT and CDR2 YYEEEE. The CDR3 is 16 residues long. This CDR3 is CASSFMRPTSSYEQYF. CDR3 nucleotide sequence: TGTGCCAGCAGCTTCATGAGGCCGACCAGCTCCTACGAGCAGTACTTC.

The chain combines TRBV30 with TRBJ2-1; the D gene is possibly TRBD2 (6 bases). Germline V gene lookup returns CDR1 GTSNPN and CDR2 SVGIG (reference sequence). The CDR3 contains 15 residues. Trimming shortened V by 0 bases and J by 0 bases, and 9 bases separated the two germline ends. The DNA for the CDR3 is TGTGCCTGGAGTGTACTAGCAGGCTCCTACAATGAGCAGTTCTTC. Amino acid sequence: CAWSVLAGSYNEQFF.

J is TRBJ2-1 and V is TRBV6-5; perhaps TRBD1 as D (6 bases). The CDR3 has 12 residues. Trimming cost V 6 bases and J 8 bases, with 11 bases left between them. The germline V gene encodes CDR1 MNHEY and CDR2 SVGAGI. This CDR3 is CASSPGVYEQFF. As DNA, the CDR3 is TGTGCCAGCAGCCCAGGGGTTTATGAGCAGTTCTTC.

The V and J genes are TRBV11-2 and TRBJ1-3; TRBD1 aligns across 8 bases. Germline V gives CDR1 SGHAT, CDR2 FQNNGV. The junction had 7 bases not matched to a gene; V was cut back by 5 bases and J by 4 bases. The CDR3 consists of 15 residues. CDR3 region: CASSRTGLRGNTIYF. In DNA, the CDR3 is TGTGCCAGCAGCCGGACAGGGCTTCGAGGAAACACCATATATTTT.

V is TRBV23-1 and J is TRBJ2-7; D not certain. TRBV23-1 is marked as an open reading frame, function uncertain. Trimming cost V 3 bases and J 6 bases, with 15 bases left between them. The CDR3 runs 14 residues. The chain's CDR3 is CASSHHSPTPEQYF. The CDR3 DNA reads TGCGCCAGCAGTCACCACAGCCCAACGCCCGAGCAGTACTTC.

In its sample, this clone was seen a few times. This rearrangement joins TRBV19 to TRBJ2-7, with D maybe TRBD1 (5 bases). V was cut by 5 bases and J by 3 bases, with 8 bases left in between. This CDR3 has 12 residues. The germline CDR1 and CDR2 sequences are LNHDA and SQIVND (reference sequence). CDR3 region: CASSPDSYEQYF. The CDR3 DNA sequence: TGTGCCAGTAGTCCTGACAGCTACGAGCAGTACTTC.

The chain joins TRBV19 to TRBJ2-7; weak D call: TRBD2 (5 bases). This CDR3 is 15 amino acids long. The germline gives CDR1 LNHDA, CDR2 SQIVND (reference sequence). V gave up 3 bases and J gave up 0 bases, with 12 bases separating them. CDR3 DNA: TGTGCCAGTAGTATCCGGGGATACAGCTCCTACGAGCAGTACTTC. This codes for CASSIRGYSSYEQYF.